The 16 T cell receptor beta chains given below trace back to one sample, sequenced in a study of cytomegalovirus exposure and HLA in healthy donors. This PCR relied on a set of 60 Vbeta primers and 13 Jbeta primers. Method: immunoSEQ multiplex PCR; TCRdb's copy keeps in-frame clones and lacks some. The data contain some 150,000 clones, 75% to 85% of them seen just once; the ten biggest clones take up about 1%. Source material: PBMCs. The receptors derive from a male donor in good health and CMV-seronegative.

The chain carries TRBV11-1 and TRBJ2-7, with D maybe TRBD1 (6 bases). Between the trimmed V and J ends, which lost 2 bases and 4 bases, there was a span of 15 bases. This CDR3 has 15 amino acids. Germline CDR1 and CDR2: SGHAT and FQDESV (reference sequence). The DNA of the CDR3 is TGTGCCAGCAGCTTAAGACCGGGGACACAGTACGAGCAGTACTTC. The encoded protein is CASSLRPGTQYEQYF. Full variable domain (outside the CDR3, taken from reference TRBV11-1 and TRBJ2-7): EAEVAQSPRYKITEKSQAVAFWCDPISGHATLYWYRQILGQGPELLVQFQDESVVDDSQLPKDRFSAERLKGVDSTLKIQPAELGDSAMYLCASSLRPGTQYEQYFGPGTRLTVT.

The chain couples TRBV5-1 to TRBJ1-1, with D maybe TRBD1 (6 bases). The germline CDR1 and CDR2 sequences are SGHRS and YFSETQ. V was clipped by 4 bases and J by 7 bases, with 17 bases between them. The CDR3 is 14 amino acids. The DNA of the CDR3 is TGCGCCAGCAGCCAGGACGGACAGAACTATGAAGCTTTCTTT. Protein sequence: CASSQDGQNYEAFF.

The chain is built from TRBV29-1 and TRBJ2-3; TRBD2 agrees at 13 bases. The V gene end was trimmed by 5 bases and the J gene end by 2 bases; junction bases not matched to a gene: 7. Germline CDR1 SQVTM, CDR2 ANQGSEA. This CDR3 has 16 amino acids. The CDR3 nucleotides are TGCAGCGTTAAACTAGCGGGGGGGCCCAACACAGATACGCAGTATTTT. Translation: CSVKLAGGPNTDTQYF.

The chain joins TRBV5-5 to TRBJ2-7; perhaps TRBD1 as D (5 bases). The CDR3 consists of 14 residues. Germline V gives CDR1 SGHKS, CDR2 YYEKEE (reference sequence). The germline V and J ends were trimmed by 0 bases and 5 bases, with 12 bases remaining between them. The DNA for the CDR3 is TGTGCCAGCAGCTTGGTGGGCAGGGATAACGAGCAGTACTTC. Protein sequence: CASSLVGRDNEQYF.

This clone was recorded a few times. The rearrangement uses TRBV9 and TRBJ1-4; D remains unclear. The CDR3 covers 15 residues. Germline lookup yields CDR1 SGDLS and CDR2 YYNGEE. V gave up 4 bases and J gave up 7 bases, with 17 bases separating them. CDR3 residues: CASSPSEGSGEKLFF. CDR3 coding DNA: TGTGCCAGCAGCCCTAGTGAGGGTTCTGGTGAAAAACTGTTTTTT.

The genes are TRBV29-1 and TRBJ1-1; D might be TRBD1 (6 bases). Deletions cut 7 bases from V and 3 bases from J, with 18 bases between. The germline gives CDR1 SQVTM, CDR2 ANQGSEA. The CDR3 consists of 14 residues. The CDR3 sequence: CSGRGGAGDTEAFF. The CDR3 DNA sequence: TGCAGCGGCCGTGGGGGGGCGGGGGACACTGAAGCTTTCTTT.

Remarks on this clone: The junction departs from the called germline gene at one end, perhaps through a read error. The chain joins TRBV2 to TRBJ1-2, with TRBD1 identical over 7 bases. This CDR3 comprises 14 residues. Per germline, CDR1 SNHLY and CDR2 FYNNEI. In DNA form, the CDR3 reads TGTGCCAACAGTGACGTAGGGGGCAGCTATGGCTACACCTTC. Residues: CANSDVGGSYGYTF.

Comments on this clone: This same CDR3 is encoded by further DNA sequences in the sample. V and J are TRBV13 and TRBJ1-2; no clear D. Germline assignment: CDR1 PRHDT and CDR2 FYEKMQ (reference sequence). V dropped 1 base and J dropped 8 bases, with 5 bases sitting between them. There are 11 residues in the CDR3. CDR3 sequence: CASSLAGGYTF. Here the CDR3 DNA reads TGTGCCAGCAGCTTAGCGGGGGGCTACACCTTC.

The V and J genes are TRBV2 and TRBJ2-3; the D gene is possibly TRBD1 (5 bases). With 3 bases removed from V and 4 bases from J, the gap between germline ends came to 11 bases. The germline V gene encodes CDR1 SNHLY and CDR2 FYNNEI. The CDR3 runs to 14 residues. CDR3 sequence reads: CASSDRRVADTQYF. CDR3 DNA sequence: TGTGCCAGCAGTGACCGCAGGGTGGCAGATACGCAGTATTTT.

The table lists this clone with a count of one. V usage is TRBV9 and J usage is TRBJ2-2, with D tentatively TRBD1 (6 bases). The germline V gene encodes CDR1 SGDLS and CDR2 YYNGEE. CDR3 length equals 16 residues. The V and J ends lost 4 bases and 5 bases respectively, with 18 bases between them. DNA of the CDR3: TGTGCCAGCAGCTCTAGGCTCAGGGGCCAAACCGGGGAGCTGTTTTTT. Translation gives CASSSRLRGQTGELFF.

The chain is built from TRBV6-5 and TRBJ1-4; 10 bases fit TRBD1. The CDR3 is 14 residues long. The ends lost 5 bases at V and 8 bases at J; junction bases unmatched: 5. Germline lookup yields CDR1 MNHEY and CDR2 SVGAGI. The CDR3 reads CASSEGTGVEKLFF. CDR3 coding DNA: TGTGCCAGCAGTGAAGGGACAGGGGTGGAAAAACTGTTTTTT.

The chain couples TRBV5-5 to TRBJ2-7; 9 nucleotides line up with TRBD2. The germline CDR1 and CDR2 sequences are SGHKS and YYEKEE (reference sequence). The CDR3 spans 15 residues. V trimming: 2 bases; J trimming: 6 bases; junction bases outside the gene matches: 9. The CDR3 protein is CASSFTGGGALEQYF. In nucleotides, the CDR3 is TGTGCCAGCAGCTTTACTGGCGGGGGGGCCCTCGAGCAGTACTTC. Complete variable domain (other parts from reference TRBV5-5 and TRBJ2-7): DAGVTQSPTHLIKTRGQQVTLRCSPISGHKSVSWYQQVLGQGPQFIFQYYEKEERGRGNFPDRFSARQFPNYSSELNVNALLLGDSALYLCASSFTGGGALEQYFGPGTRLTVT.

The chain has TRBV10-3 and TRBJ2-3, with D perhaps TRBD2 (6 bases). The germline V and J ends were trimmed by 0 bases and 2 bases, with 15 bases remaining between them. The CDR3 has 17 amino acids. Per the germline V gene, CDR1 is ENHRY and CDR2 is SYGVKD. The CDR3 loop is CAISESTMAGITDTQYF. DNA of the CDR3: TGTGCCATCAGTGAGTCTACGATGGCGGGGATCACAGATACGCAGTATTTT.

The CDR3 coding sequence is TGTGCCTATTCGACAGGGGTAAGGAATCAGCCCCAGCATTTT. Amino acid sequence: CAYSTGVRNQPQHF. The V call is TRBV30, the J call TRBJ1-5; 8 bases agree with TRBD1. In germline, CDR1 is GTSNPN, CDR2 SVGIG (reference sequence). Losses at the gene ends were 7 bases for V and 4 bases for J; bases not matched to a gene: 9. This CDR3 spans 14 amino acids.

The rearrangement uses TRBV7-2 and TRBJ2-5; 15 nucleotides match TRBD2. The J call may be in error: the DNA end matches TRBJ2-7 better. Germline assignment: CDR1 SGHTA and CDR2 FQGNSA. The CDR3 has 16 residues. The CDR3 protein is CASSLRTSGGAVEQYF. In DNA, the CDR3 is TGTGCCAGCAGCCTAAGGACTAGCGGGGGGGCCGTCGAGCAGTACTTC.

The gene calls are TRBV6-1 and TRBJ2-5, with 7 bases identical to TRBD1. Trimming took 3 bases from V and 5 from J; bases not matched to a gene: 9. From germline, CDR1 is MNHNS and CDR2 SASEGT. CDR3 size: 15 residues. The CDR3, as DNA: TGTGCCAGCAGTGAGGAAGACAGGGTCCGGGAGACCCAGTACTTC. Translating it yields CASSEEDRVRETQYF.